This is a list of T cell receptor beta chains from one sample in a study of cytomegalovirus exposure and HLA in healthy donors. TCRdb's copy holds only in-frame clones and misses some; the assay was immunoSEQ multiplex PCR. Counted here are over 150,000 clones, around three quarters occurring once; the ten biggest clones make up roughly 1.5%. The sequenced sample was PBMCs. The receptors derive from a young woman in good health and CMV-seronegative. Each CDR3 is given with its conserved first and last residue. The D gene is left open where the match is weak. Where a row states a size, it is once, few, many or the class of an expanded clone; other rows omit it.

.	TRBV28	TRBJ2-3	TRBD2	TGTGCCAGCAGCCCCGCTAGCGGATACACAGATACGCAGTATTTT	CASSPASGYTDTQYF
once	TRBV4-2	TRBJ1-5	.	TGTGCCAGCGTGCGGACAGAGAATCAGCCCCAGCATTTT	CASVRTENQPQHF
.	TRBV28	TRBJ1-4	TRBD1	TGTGCCAGCAGTTTTGCCGCGGGACAGGGTTTTGAAAAACTGTTTTTT	CASSFAAGQGFEKLFF
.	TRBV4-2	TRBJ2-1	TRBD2	TGTGCCAGCAGCCAAGATCCCAGCGGGAATGGCAATGAGCAGTTCTTC	CASSQDPSGNGNEQFF
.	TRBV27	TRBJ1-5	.	TGTGCCAGCAGTCATTCAGGGGAAAATCAGCCCCAGCATTTT	CASSHSGENQPQHF
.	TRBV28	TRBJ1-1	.	TGTGCCAGCAATGGGGAGGTCACTGAAGCTTTCTTT	CASNGEVTEAFF
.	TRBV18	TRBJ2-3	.	TGTGCCAGCTCACCCGGGAGCACAGATACGCAGTATTTT	CASSPGSTDTQYF
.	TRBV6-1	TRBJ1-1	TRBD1	TGTGCCAGCAGTCAGACAGGGCGGGACACTGAAGCTTTCTTT	CASSQTGRDTEAFF
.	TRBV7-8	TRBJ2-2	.	TGTGCCAGCACCACCTCTCGGGGGAACGCCGGGGAGCTGTTTTTT	CASTTSRGNAGELFF
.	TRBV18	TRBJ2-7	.	TGTGCCAGCTCAGCCGGACGGGGAACCTACGAGCAGTACTTC	CASSAGRGTYEQYF
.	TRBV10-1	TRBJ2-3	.	TGCGCCAGCAGTGAGGCAACGGACGGGACAACCGGGGTGTATTTT	CASSEATDGTTGVYF
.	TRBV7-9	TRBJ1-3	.	TGTGCCAGCAGCTTACCAGTCAGTAGGGGGACTGGAAACACCATATATTTT	CASSLPVSRGTGNTIYF
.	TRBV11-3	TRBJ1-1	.	TGTGCCAGCAGCTTCAGGCTCAACACTGAAGCTTTCTTT	CASSFRLNTEAFF
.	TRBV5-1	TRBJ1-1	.	TGCGCCAGCAGCTTGGGCGTGCTAATGAACACTGAAGCTTTCTTT	CASSLGVLMNTEAFF
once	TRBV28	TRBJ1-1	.	TGTGCCAGCAGTCCCCCGCAGGTAGGAACTGAAGCTTTCTTT	CASSPPQVGTEAFF
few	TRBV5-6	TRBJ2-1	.	TGTGCCAGCAGCTTGAGACAGGTTTACAATGAGCAGTTCTTC	CASSLRQVYNEQFF
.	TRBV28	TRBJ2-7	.	TGTGCCACCCAGATAATACAGGGCGCGTCAAGCCCTCTAAGGGAGCAGTACTTC	CATQIIQGASSPLREQYF
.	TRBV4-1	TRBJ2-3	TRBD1	TGCGCCAGCAGCCCTCGGGGACAGGGAAAAAATACCGATACGCAGTATTTT	CASSPRGQGKNTDTQYF
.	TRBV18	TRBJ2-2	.	TGTGCCAGCTCACCACCGAGTCTAGCTCGCACCGGGGAGCTGTTTTTT	CASSPPSLARTGELFF
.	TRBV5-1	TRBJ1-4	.	TGCGCCAGCAGCTTGGCGGGTGCAACTAATGAAAAACTGTTTTTT	CASSLAGATNEKLFF
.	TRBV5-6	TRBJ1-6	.	TGTGCCAGCAGCTTTCGACGACAGATCTATAATTCACCCCTCCACTTT	CASSFRRQIYNSPLHF
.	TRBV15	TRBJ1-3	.	TGTGCCACCAGGCCGGACCCGGGAAGAGGAAACACCATATATTTT	CATRPDPGRGNTIYF
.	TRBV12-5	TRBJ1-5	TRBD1	TGTGCTAGTGTCATCTCGAGGACAGGGGTTGTTCAGCCCCAGCATTTT	CASVISRTGVVQPQHF
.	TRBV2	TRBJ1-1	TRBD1	TGTGCCAGCAGCGGACAGGAGAACACTGAAGCTTTCTTT	CASSGQENTEAFF
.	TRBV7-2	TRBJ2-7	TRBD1	TGTGCCAGCAGCTTAGCGCAAACAGGGGGCTACGAGCAGTACTTC	CASSLAQTGGYEQYF
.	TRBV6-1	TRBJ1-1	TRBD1	TGTGCCAGCAGTGTAAGGGACAGCTCGACGGCTTTCTTT	CASSVRDSSTAFF
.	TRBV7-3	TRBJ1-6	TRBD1	TGTGCCAGCAGCCAGGGACAGGGGGCTGCTTCACCCCTCCACTTT	CASSQGQGAASPLHF
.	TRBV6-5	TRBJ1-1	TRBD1	TGTGCCAGCAGTCGGACAGGGGAAGCTTTCTTT	CASSRTGEAFF
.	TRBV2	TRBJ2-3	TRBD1	TGTGCCAGCACCCAGGACAGGCTCACAGATACGCAGTATTTT	CASTQDRLTDTQYF
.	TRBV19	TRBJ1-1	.	TGTGCCAGTAGTATATCTGTTAAAGCTTTCTTT	CASSISVKAFF
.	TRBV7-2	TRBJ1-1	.	TGTGCCAGCAGCTTCCGCTTCGGGAACACTGAAGCTTTCTTT	CASSFRFGNTEAFF
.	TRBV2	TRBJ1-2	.	TGTGCCAGCAGGGGGGACACCCTTCTATATGGCTACACCTTC	CASRGDTLLYGYTF
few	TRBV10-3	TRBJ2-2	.	TGTGCCATCAGTACCGTTCTAGCCGGCACCGGGGAGCTGTTTTTT	CAISTVLAGTGELFF
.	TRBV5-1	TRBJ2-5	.	TGCGCCAGCAGCTTGTTTCGGGGTGAGACCCAGTACTTC	CASSLFRGETQYF
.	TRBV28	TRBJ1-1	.	TGTGCCAGCAATCCAGGTCGGGATGGAGACACTGAAGCTTTCTTT	CASNPGRDGDTEAFF
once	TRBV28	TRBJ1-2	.	TGTGCCAGCAGGGAGGGCGTCAGTAACTATGGCTACACCTTC	CASREGVSNYGYTF
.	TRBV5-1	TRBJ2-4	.	TGCGCCAGCAGCTCCGGACTAACTAACATTCAGTACTTC	CASSSGLTNIQYF
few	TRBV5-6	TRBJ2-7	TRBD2	TGTGCCAGCAGCTCCCCACCCGTAGCGGGGGGGCTAAGCGAGCAGTACTTC	CASSSPPVAGGLSEQYF
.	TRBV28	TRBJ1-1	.	TGTGCCAGCAGTTTATACAGGCTGGGCACTGAAGCTTTCTTT	CASSLYRLGTEAFF
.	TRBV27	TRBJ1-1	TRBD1	TGTGCCAGCAGTCCGTGGACAGGGAGCAACACTGAAGCTTTCTTT	CASSPWTGSNTEAFF
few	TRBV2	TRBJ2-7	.	TGCGCGATCGGACAAACCATATACGAGCAGTACTTC	CAIGQTIYEQYF
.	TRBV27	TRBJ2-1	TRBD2	TGTGCCAGCAGTTTATGGACTAGCCCCTACAATGAGCAGTTCTTC	CASSLWTSPYNEQFF
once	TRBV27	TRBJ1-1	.	TGTGCCAGCAGTTTGAGTTTGAACACTGAAGCTTTCTTT	CASSLSLNTEAFF
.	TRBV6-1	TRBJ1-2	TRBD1	TGTGCCAGCAGTGAGGGGTGGACAGGTGCTAACTATGGCTACACCTTC	CASSEGWTGANYGYTF
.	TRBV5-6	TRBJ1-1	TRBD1	TGTGCCAGCAGCCCACCCCGAGACAGGGGGAAGGCTTTCTTT	CASSPPRDRGKAFF
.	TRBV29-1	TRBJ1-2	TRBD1	TGCAGCGTTGAAACTACAGGGGGGTATGGCTACACCTTC	CSVETTGGYGYTF
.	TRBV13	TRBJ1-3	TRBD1	TGTGCCAGCAGCTTAGGGGGACAGGTCGCAGTCTCTGGAAACACCATATATTTT	CASSLGGQVAVSGNTIYF
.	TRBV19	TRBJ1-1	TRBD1	TGTGCCAGTAGTATAATGGCCGGGACAGGGGACTTTTTTCGTGGCACTGAAGCTTTCTTT	CASSIMAGTGDFFRGTEAFF